This T cell receptor (beta chain) originates from a study of beta chain features in type 1 diabetes (dated by TCRdb to the late 2010s). Notes on the research overall: Patients and healthy donors did not differ in mean age, gender distribution, total cell number or subset yield. A total of 85 million to 140 million sorted cells were examined across all samples, and the number of cells per subset was strongly correlated with RNA yield. In the study, TCRB repertoires of sorted circulating CD4+ T cell subsets from recently diagnosed type 1 diabetes patients were compared with those of matched healthy donors. Regulatory and stem cell-like memory subsets were isolated from only 8 patients and about eight healthy donors, whereas naive and central memory subsets came from all 30 or so donors.

Each donor gave one peripheral blood draw, approximately 110 mL on average, collected into heparinised tubes. Naive, central memory, regulatory and stem cell-like memory CD4+ T cells were sorted on a BD FACSAria II using a panel including CD45RO, CCR7, CD25, CD127, CD95 and CD27. A purity above 95% was achieved for all sorted populations. PBMCs were isolated immediately by Lymphoprep density gradient centrifugation and stained directly without culture. Samples were stained and sorted in pairs, with one healthy donor and one patient per experiment, so that batch effects were minimized. The entire isolated RNA was reverse transcribed using the High Capacity cDNA Reverse Transcription Kit, and thus expressed TCRB transcripts were sequenced. Naive, central memory and regulatory T cell samples underwent deep immunoSEQ sequencing, averaging roughly 3.3 million total reads per sample. Sorted cells were lysed in RLT buffer, and RNA was extracted using DNase-treated RNeasy Micro or Mini kits according to cell number. Each cell subset was processed separately to prevent cross-contamination, with patient and healthy donor samples processed together. The immunoSEQ multiplex PCR was used to amplify TCRB sequences from cDNA, yielding 87-bp fragments that span the CDR3 region. Sequencing of the amplicons was performed on the Illumina HiSeq platform. The authors processed their data as follows. Synthetic template baselines were used to correct PCR bias computationally, reads within Hamming distance 2 were collapsed together, and singletons that could not be merged were discarded. Reads were aligned to IMGT to assign V, D and J genes, CDR3 length, and insertions or deletions at six rearrangement sites. Within each subset, clonotype counts were normalized to sorted cell number, and only after that were true diversity and Gini coefficients computed with the tcR R package. Repertoire sharing was quantified using the overlap coefficient calculated on TCRB nucleotide sequences. The clones in this table, taken by TCRdb from immuneACCESS, are in-frame only. Not every clone is retained; where verified, under half of the shortfall comes from an unresolved V gene, and the cause of the rest is unknown. D and trimming come from the DNA, and the V and J calls and clone size come from that table. This sample lists tens of thousands of clones; roughly 69% were detected once. The ten largest clones add up to about 4% of the sample.

Including the terminal cysteine and phenylalanine, the CDR3 comprises 13 residues. CDR3 DNA is the only sequence kept; it has 39 bases, read in frame from the first base. V is shortened by 6 bases, J by 2 bases, and the region joining them spans 13 bases. CDR1 SQVTM and CDR2 ANQGSEA were looked up in the germline V gene. Overall results and qualifications from the work: The naive, central memory and regulatory TCRB repertoires appeared to resemble one another more closely among patients than among healthy donors. Because the HLA sub-analyses included only small numbers of individuals, any influence of HLA type on TCRB rearrangement was left unresolved. PCR may preferentially amplify shorter templates, but because patient and control samples were amplified and corrected together, any resulting skew would affect both groups equally. In all four CD4+ subsets, TCRB CDR3 length was moderately but significantly shorter in type 1 diabetes patients. Fewer insertions and more nucleotide deletions at VDJ recombination sites were observed in patients with type 1 diabetes, implying thymic rearrangement abnormalities. Because cDNA was sequenced instead of genomic DNA, activated cells with high expression could be over-represented, although the groups did not differ in activation or CD3 levels.

In this sample, this clone turned up a few times. Its antigen is not yet known. Nothing much larger sits one base from this clone, and base qualities are not available. Sequencing input: Tregs from blood. What the cell subset or site label conveys for this sample: regulatory CD4+ T cells. This receptor was identified in a man between 18 and 35 years old with type 1 diabetes. In this chain, TRBV29-1 is recombined with TRBJ2-5; TRBD1 is possibly the D segment (6 matching bases). The CDR3 is CSVAGTRQETQYF. At the DNA level, the sequence is TGCAGCGTCGCCGGGACACGACAAGAGACCCAGTACTTC.